The 7 T cell receptor beta chains listed next were all sequenced from one sample in a study of response to subunit inactivated influenza vaccine. MiXCR, applied by TCRdb to the RT-PCR reads, yields one record per CDR3 protein. The data contain roughly 700,000 distinct CDR3 sequences, approximately 15% of them singletons. The sample consisted of PBMCs from blood, taken less than 15 days before vaccination. These receptors came from a man aged 50 or older who received an inactivated influenza vaccine.

This chain connects TRBV20-1 to TRBJ1-5, with D possibly TRBD1 on 6 matching bases. The CDR3 totals 13 residues. Germline V CDR1 and CDR2: DFQATT, SNEGSKA (reference sequence). V gave up 4 bases and J gave up 2 bases, with 9 bases separating them. The CDR3 nucleotides are TGCAGTGCTAATAGACAGGGCAATCAGCCCCAGCATTTT. Translated: CSANRQGNQPQHF.

This clonotype was observed many times. The chain carries TRBV6-4 and TRBJ2-3; perhaps TRBD2 as D (5 bases). CDR1 and CDR2 (germline): MRHNA, SNTAGT. The germline V and J ends were trimmed by 5 bases and 4 bases, with 10 bases remaining between them. This CDR3 contains 13 residues. The CDR3 DNA follows: TGTGCCAGCAGTCCGGAGAGGGCAGATACGCAGTATTTT. Translation gives CASSPERADTQYF.

The V call is TRBV18, the J call TRBJ2-7; 7 bases line up with TRBD1. The CDR3 has 15 residues. Trimming took 6 bases from V and 2 from J; bases not matched to a gene: 10. In germline, CDR1 is KGHSH, CDR2 LQKENI. CDR3 region: CASSSSGTAAYEQYF. In DNA form, the CDR3 reads TGTGCCAGCTCCTCCTCCGGGACAGCTGCCTACGAGCAGTACTTC. The full variable domain, in which reference TRBV18 and TRBJ2-7 provide the parts outside the CDR3, is NAGVMQNPRHLVRRRGQEARLRCSPMKGHSHVYWYRQLPEEGLKFMVYLQKENIIDESGMPKERFSAEFPKEGPSILRIQQVVRGDSAAYFCASSSSGTAAYEQYFGPGTRLTVT.

A few counts support this clonotype. This chain links TRBV20-1 with TRBJ2-2; TRBD2 aligns across 8 bases. CDR3 length: 17 residues. V dropped 2 bases and J dropped 2; count of bases not matched to a gene: 10. The germline V gene encodes CDR1 DFQATT and CDR2 SNEGSKA (reference sequence). The CDR3: CSARPSSGGANTGELFF. The DNA for the CDR3 is TGCAGTGCTAGACCTTCGAGCGGGGGCGCCAACACCGGGGAGCTGTTTTTT.

This clonotype has at least ten counts. V and J are TRBV5-1 and TRBJ2-1; D possibly matches TRBD1 or TRBD2 (5 bases each). Per germline, CDR1 SGHRS and CDR2 YFSETQ. The CDR3 extends over 16 amino acids. Trimming took off 0 bases at V and 7 bases at J, with 17 bases between the two ends. The CDR3 loop is CASSLATRESGNEQFF. The CDR3, as DNA: TGCGCCAGCAGCTTGGCCACCAGGGAGTCCGGTAATGAGCAGTTCTTC.

The V call is TRBV7-2, the J call TRBJ1-1; 7 bases align to TRBD1. The length of the CDR3 is 14 residues. Germline V gene data show CDR1 as SGHTA and CDR2 as FQGNSA. V was pared by 10 bases and J by 5 bases, with 13 bases of the junction left unmatched. Written as DNA, the CDR3 is TGTGCCATGGGCCAACAGGGGAGACGGACTGAAGCTTTCTTT. Residues: CAMGQQGRRTEAFF.

V gene TRBV5-1 combines with J gene TRBJ2-2; a possible D gene is TRBD1 (6 bases). CDR1 and CDR2 (germline): SGHRS, YFSETQ. The CDR3 is 14 amino acids. The ends were cut back, 2 bases at V and 6 bases at J, with 11 bases in the middle. The CDR3 sequence is CASSFDTGPGELFF. CDR3 in DNA: TGCGCCAGCAGCTTTGATACAGGGCCCGGGGAGCTGTTTTTT.